Listed below are T cell receptor beta chains from one sample, sequenced in a study of blood T cell repertoires in COVID-19. The assay was immunoSEQ multiplex PCR, and TCRdb's table has in-frame clones only and misses some. The table has 75,000 to 85,000 clones, 80% to 90% seen once. Sequencing input: peripheral blood. The receptors derive from a man aged 55 to 70 with COVID-19, enrolled during active disease. The CDR3 runs from the conserved cysteine through the conserved F or W. D genes are given only for firm matches. Expanded clones are given a class, and other clones once, few, many or no size at all.

j_call clone_size v_call cdr3_length d_call cdr3_nt cdr3_aa
TRBJ1-5 - TRBV7-9 19 TRBD1 TGTGCCAGCAGCTTATCACCTCAGGGACAGGGGTATAGCAATCAGCCCCAGCATTTT CASSLSPQGQGYSNQPQHF
TRBJ1-4 - TRBV15 16 - TGTGCCACCAGCAGAGATAGGGCCCACCCGGGGGGGAAACTGTTTTTT CATSRDRAHPGGKLFF
TRBJ2-1 - TRBV19 14 TRBD2 TGTGCCATCAGGGGGACTAGCAGCCACAATGAGCAGTTCTTC CAIRGTSSHNEQFF
TRBJ2-5 - TRBV11-2 13 - TGTGCCAGCAGCCCAAATTCCAAAGAGACCCAGTACTTC CASSPNSKETQYF
TRBJ1-2 - TRBV5-5 15 - TGTGCCAGCAGCTTGGGTGGGTCGGGGTGGAATGGCTACACCTTC CASSLGGSGWNGYTF
TRBJ1-4 - TRBV5-4 16 - TGTGCCAGCAGCCGGGGAGGGTCCTCAACTAATGAAAAACTGTTTTTT CASSRGGSSTNEKLFF
TRBJ2-1 - TRBV3-1/TRBV3-2 17 - TGTGCCAGCAGCCAAAGAAAAATTCGGGACACAAGGAATGAGCAGTTCTTC CASSQRKIRDTRNEQFF
TRBJ1-1 - TRBV6-5 14 - TGTGCCAGCAGTTACATTAGGACAGACACTGAAGCTTTCTTT CASSYIRTDTEAFF
TRBJ1-2 - TRBV3-1/TRBV3-2 14 TRBD1 TGTGCCAGCAGCCAGGAGACAGGGACGAGGGGCTACACCTTC CASSQETGTRGYTF
TRBJ2-3 once TRBV19 17 TRBD2 TGTGCCAGTAGTACGACTAGCGGGGGGGAACTCACAGATACGCAGTATTTT CASSTTSGGELTDTQYF
TRBJ2-3 - TRBV3-1/TRBV3-2 15 TRBD2 TGTGCCAGCAGCCAAGAGACTAGCGGGGTTGATACGCAGTATTTT CASSQETSGVDTQYF
TRBJ2-1 - TRBV23-1 18 - TGCGCCAGCAGTCAATACGAAAGAAGGACACTTCGTGGCAATGAGCAGTTCTTC CASSQYERRTLRGNEQFF
TRBJ1-4 - TRBV19 14 - TGTGCCAGTAGTACCGGGGAGAGTAATGAAAAACTGTTTTTT CASSTGESNEKLFF
TRBJ2-1 - TRBV4-1 16 TRBD2 TGCGCCCGCAGCGCGCGGGGGCGGGGGGGCGGAAATGAGCAGTTCTTC CARSARGRGGGNEQFF
TRBJ1-4 - TRBV3-1/TRBV3-2 16 TRBD1 TGTGCCAGCAGCCCCATGGGGGGGACAGGGGTTGAAAAACTGTTTTTT CASSPMGGTGVEKLFF
TRBJ2-2 once TRBV7-3 14 - TGTGCCAGCAGCTTAATCGGGGGCACCGGGGAGCTGTTTTTT CASSLIGGTGELFF
TRBJ1-5 - TRBV28 15 - TGTGCCAGCAAAAAGGGGGGGGCCCCCAATCAGCCCCAGCATTTT CASKKGGAPNQPQHF
TRBJ2-1 - TRBV14 16 TRBD2 TGTGCCAACAAGACCGGGACTAGCGGGATGTACAATGAGCAGTTCTTC CANKTGTSGMYNEQFF
TRBJ1-1 - TRBV28 14 - TGTGCCAGCAGCCTCCCCAGGGGGAACACTGAAGCTTTCTTT CASSLPRGNTEAFF
TRBJ1-5 - TRBV27 17 TRBD1 TGTGCCAGCAGTTTGTCGAACAGGGGGCGCGGCAATCAGCCCCAGCATTTT CASSLSNRGRGNQPQHF
TRBJ2-5 once TRBV2 13 TRBD1 TGTGCCAGCAGCAGGACAGGGGAAGAGACCCAGTACTTC CASSRTGEETQYF
TRBJ2-7 - TRBV12-3/TRBV12-4 12 - TGTGCCAGCAGTTCAGGGGCCTACGAGCAGTACTTC CASSSGAYEQYF
TRBJ1-1 - TRBV15 15 TRBD1 TGTGCCACCAGCAGAGTTCGACAGGGCGGGACTAGAGCTTTCTTT CATSRVRQGGTRAFF
TRBJ2-2 - TRBV21-1 14 - TGTGCCAGCAGCAAAACAGAATCCACCGGGGAGCTGTTTTTT CASSKTESTGELFF
TRBJ1-3 - TRBV6-5 15 - TGTGCCAGCAGTTACGGCAGGGCTTCTGGAAACACCATATATTTT CASSYGRASGNTIYF
TRBJ1-5 - TRBV2 15 - TGTGCCAGCAGTGAACAGGGGAATAGCAATCAGCCCCAGCATTTT CASSEQGNSNQPQHF
TRBJ1-2 - TRBV2 14 TRBD1 TGTGCCAGCAGTGCCGAGGGGGCAAACTATGGCTACACCTTC CASSAEGANYGYTF
TRBJ2-6 - TRBV5-1 16 - TGCGCCAGCAGCTTAGGCGGGCACTCTGGGGCCAACGTCCTGACTTTC CASSLGGHSGANVLTF
TRBJ1-6 - TRBV9 18 TRBD1 TGTGCCAGCAGCGTAAGGGACGGGACAGCCCTCTTCCCATCACCCCTCCACTTT CASSVRDGTALFPSPLHF
TRBJ1-2 - TRBV7-9 13 - TGTGCCAGCAGCTTATGGGCAGGGTATGGCTACACCTTC CASSLWAGYGYTF
TRBJ2-3 - TRBV3-1/TRBV3-2 15 TRBD2 TGTGCCAGCAGCCAAGGACTAGCGGGCACAGATACGCAGTATTTT CASSQGLAGTDTQYF
TRBJ2-3 once TRBV3-1/TRBV3-2 17 TRBD2 TGTGCCAGCAGCCAAGATGCACTAGCGGGATATGAAGATACGCAGTATTTT CASSQDALAGYEDTQYF
TRBJ2-3 - TRBV5-5 14 TRBD2 TGTGCCAGCAGCTTGGGAGCGGGAGGAGATACGCAGTATTTT CASSLGAGGDTQYF
TRBJ1-2 once TRBV5-4 13 - TGTGCCAGCAGCTTCACGACGGCCTGGGCCTACACCTTC CASSFTTAWAYTF
TRBJ2-3 - TRBV7-2 16 TRBD2 TGTGCCAGCAGCTTAGTAAGCGGGGGGGCCGCAGATACGCAGTATTTT CASSLVSGGAADTQYF
TRBJ2-7 - TRBV15 17 TRBD2 TGTGCCACCAGCAGAGGGGGTAGCGGGGGGCGGGCCTACGAGCAGTACTTC CATSRGGSGGRAYEQYF
TRBJ2-7 - TRBV10-1 15 TRBD1 TGCGCCAGCAGTAAAGGGACAGGGGACTTTTACGAGCAGTACTTC CASSKGTGDFYEQYF
TRBJ1-5 - TRBV10-3 13 TRBD1 TGTGCCATAGCAGGGGGCGGCGATCAGCCCCAGCATTTT CAIAGGGDQPQHF
TRBJ1-5 - TRBV5-1 18 - TGCGCCAGCAGCCCGGGTATTTTCGACCTTGGGAGCAATCAGCCCCAGCATTTT CASSPGIFDLGSNQPQHF
TRBJ1-1 - TRBV6-5 15 TRBD1 TGTGCCAGCAGCGAGACAGGGTGGGAGGACACTGAAGCTTTCTTT CASSETGWEDTEAFF
TRBJ1-2 - TRBV9 20 TRBD1 TGTGCCAGCAGCGTAATTTACAGAGGGACAGGGGGCTTCGGGAACTATGGCTACACCTTC CASSVIYRGTGGFGNYGYTF
TRBJ2-7 medium-sized TRBV14 16 TRBD1 TGTGCCAGCAGTCATCGCGGAGGGACAGGGGGTTACGAGCAGTACTTC CASSHRGGTGGYEQYF
TRBJ2-5 - TRBV9 14 - TGTGCCAGCAGCCCAGGTCGGGCAGGGGAGACCCAGTACTTC CASSPGRAGETQYF
TRBJ2-2 - TRBV7-2 15 TRBD2 TGTGCCAGCAGCTACACTAGCGGGGGGGCCGGGGAGCTGTTTTTT CASSYTSGGAGELFF
TRBJ1-2 - TRBV3-1/TRBV3-2 15 - TGTGCCAGCAGCCAAGAGCTGGCAGGTAGCTATGGCTACACCTTC CASSQELAGSYGYTF
TRBJ1-2 - TRBV5-5 15 - TGTGCCAGCAGCTTGACGTGGCAGGGGAGGGGTGGCTACACCTTC CASSLTWQGRGGYTF
TRBJ1-5 - TRBV9 15 - TGTGCCAGCAGCCCGGGAGGGGATCGTCCTCAGCCCCAGCATTTT CASSPGGDRPQPQHF
TRBJ2-7 - TRBV29-1 14 - TGCAGCGTTGTGGGACTTTCTAGAACCTACGAGCAGTACTTC CSVVGLSRTYEQYF
TRBJ2-1 - TRBV5-1 18 TRBD2 TGCGCCAGCAGCTTGGTTCTCGGTAGCGGGATCTCCTACAATGAGCAGTTCTTC CASSLVLGSGISYNEQFF
TRBJ1-6 - TRBV27 14 TRBD1 TGTGCCAGCAGAGGGACAGGGGTAGGGTCACCCCTCCACTTT CASRGTGVGSPLHF